This T cell receptor beta chain was identified during a study of OX40 agonist ivuxolimab in advanced cancers. Produced via immunoSEQ multiplex PCR; TCRdb's table is partial and in-frame only. This sample yields 6,000 to 8,000 clones, of which 70% are seen a single time; about 60% belongs to the top ten. This CDR3 has 15 residues. From germline, CDR1 is SGHTA and CDR2 FQGNSA. The V gene lost 1 base and the J gene lost 6 bases, with 14 bases spanning the gap. This chain links TRBV7-2 with TRBJ2-3; a possible D gene is TRBD2 (6 bases). The sample was CD4+ or CD8+ T cells sorted from blood, taken in a trial of the OX40 agonist ivuxolimab. The receptor comes from an adult with an advanced solid tumor such as melanoma, head and neck, liver or kidney cancer. CDR3 loop: CASSLVVGGVDTQYF. The CDR3 DNA sequence: TGTGCCAGCAGCTTAGTTGTGGGAGGTGTCGATACGCAGTATTTT.